This entry lists 18 T cell receptor beta chains sequenced from one sample in a study of regulatory T cells in long-lasting Graves disease. This sample's time point: newly diagnosed GD, antithyroid drugs for less than 3 months. From PBMCs, RNA was extracted and then used to make the TCR library. Researchers made TCR beta libraries by using iRepertoire HTBI primers and running Arm-PCR on CDR3 regions. A single record per CDR3 protein comes from TCRdb applying MiXCR to the multiplex PCR reads. The profile shows about 220,000 distinct CDR3 sequences, about 19% of them singletons. The sample was also linked to a second study, of T cells in Graves' hyperthyroidism and ophthalmopathy.

This specimen consisted of peripheral blood mononuclear cells (PBMCs), obtained at new diagnosis, from a patient treated with antithyroid drugs. The source is a woman between 25 and 40 years old with Graves disease.

The sample holds a few counts of this clonotype. This chain uses TRBV6-1 with TRBJ2-7; tentative D call: TRBD1 (6 bases). Germline loops: CDR1 MNHNS, CDR2 SASEGT. The CDR3 extends over 15 amino acids. With 4 bases removed from V and 3 bases from J, the gap between germline ends came to 16 bases. The CDR3: CASSAPWGRIYEQYF. The CDR3 DNA reads as TGTGCCAGCAGTGCCCCATGGGGGCGGATCTACGAGCAGTACTTC.

This clonotype was counted at least ten times. The chain carries TRBV6-1 and TRBJ1-2; 7 bases match TRBD1. This CDR3 region has 12 residues. Trimming cost V 5 bases and J 6 bases; bases outside gene matches: 3. Germline values: CDR1 MNHNS, CDR2 SASEGT. As DNA, the CDR3 is TGTGCCAGCAGTCAGACAGGGCATGGCTACACCTTC. Its translation: CASSQTGHGYTF.

The rearrangement joins TRBV19 to TRBJ2-1; D possibly corresponds to TRBD2 (5 bases). Germline CDR1 LNHDA, CDR2 SQIVND (reference sequence). The V gene lost 9 bases and the J gene lost 1 base, with 10 bases spanning the gap. The CDR3 is 13 residues long. The CDR3 is CASGDSSYNEQFF. The CDR3 nucleotides are TGTGCCAGCGGGGATAGTTCCTACAATGAGCAGTTCTTC.

The table lists this clonotype with many counts. This chain connects TRBV12-3 or TRBV12-4 to TRBJ1-1, with D unresolved. V gave up 5 bases and J gave up 10 bases, with 14 bases separating them. The CDR3 totals 12 residues. The CDR3 reads CASSDGVGRAFF. CDR3 nucleotides: TGTGCCAGCAGTGATGGGGTAGGCCGAGCTTTCTTT.

This chain connects TRBV12-3 or TRBV12-4 to TRBJ1-1, with 8 positions matching TRBD1. The CDR3 loop spans 15 amino acids. Trimming cost V 6 bases and J 10 bases; bases outside gene matches: 16. The CDR3 loop is CASSGQGTVLPSAFF. CDR3 nucleotide sequence: TGTGCCAGCAGCGGACAGGGAACCGTCCTCCCGTCAGCTTTCTTT.

The chain is built from TRBV3-1 and TRBJ2-1; TRBD2 might be the D (5 bases). CDR1 LGHDT and CDR2 YNNKEL come from the germline V gene (reference sequence). The CDR3 runs to 16 residues. V lost 0 bases and J lost 0, with 9 bases in between. The CDR3 loop reads CASSQDLGGSYNEQFF. The DNA of the CDR3 is TGTGCCAGCAGCCAAGATTTAGGAGGCTCCTACAATGAGCAGTTCTTC.

This clonotype was recorded many times. The V and J genes are TRBV2 and TRBJ1-5; unclear D gene. The CDR3 is 16 amino acids. CDR1 and CDR2 from the germline V gene are SNHLY and FYNNEI. The V end was cut by 5 bases, the J end by 3 bases, with 17 bases between. CDR3 coding DNA: TGTGCCAGCAGTCACCTGGTTCCCAGGCCCAATCAGCCCCAGCATTTT. The encoded protein is CASSHLVPRPNQPQHF.

This clonotype has a handful of counts. The V call is TRBV18, the J call TRBJ2-7; 9 positions agree with TRBD1. CDR1 and CDR2 (germline): KGHSH, LQKENI. Trimming removed 0 bases from V and 5 bases from J; junction bases left unmatched: 5. The CDR3 loop spans 15 amino acids. The CDR3 reads CASSPPGQGSHEQYF. CDR3 DNA: TGTGCCAGCTCACCACCGGGACAGGGAAGTCACGAGCAGTACTTC.

This clonotype was counted a few times. The chain joins TRBV28 to TRBJ1-2; D gene uncertain. In germline, CDR1 is MDHEN, CDR2 SYDVKM. This CDR3 has 15 residues. Trimming removed 3 bases at V and 5 bases at J, with 16 bases between. The DNA for the CDR3 is TGTGCCAGCAGTTTTGTAAGCAGCAACTTTTATGGCTACACCTTC. The encoded protein is CASSFVSSNFYGYTF.

This clonotype was seen at least ten times. This chain uses TRBV30 with TRBJ1-2; TRBD1 matches 8 bases. Germline V gene sequence: CDR1 GTSNPN, CDR2 SVGIG (reference sequence). The CDR3 consists of 14 residues. With V trimmed by 8 bases and J by 7 bases, 15 bases remained unmatched. The CDR3 DNA reads TGTGCCGGGGCAAACAGGGGGGGAATCGGTGGCTACACCTTC. It yields the protein CAGANRGGIGGYTF.

This clonotype was detected many times. The DNA of the CDR3 is TGCAGTGCTAGCAACTGGGATGGCTACACCTTC. Amino acid sequence: CSASNWDGYTF. This sequence joins TRBV20-1 and TRBJ1-2; D is uncertain. The V gene lost 3 bases and the J gene lost 6 bases, with 8 bases spanning the gap. The CDR3 covers 11 residues. Germline CDR1 reads DFQATT; CDR2 reads SNEGSKA (reference sequence).

The chain's CDR3 is CASSYSPGSGEAFF. For the CDR3, the DNA is TGTGCCAGCAGTTACTCCCCGGGAAGCGGTGAAGCTTTCTTT. The chain is built from TRBV6-2 or TRBV6-3 and TRBJ1-1; D uncertain. Trimming cost V 0 bases and J 7 bases, with 12 bases left between them. Per germline, CDR1 MNHEY and CDR2 SVGEGT. This CDR3 is built from 14 residues.

The table lists this clonotype with many counts. V and J are TRBV27 and TRBJ2-3, with no clear D. The CDR3 is made up of 13 amino acids. Trimming left V 5 bases short and J 6 bases short, with 12 bases between. Germline values: CDR1 MNHEY, CDR2 SMNVEV (reference sequence). In DNA form, the CDR3 reads TGTGCCAGCAGTCTCGCAGAATGGGATACGCAGTATTTT. Protein sequence: CASSLAEWDTQYF.

At least ten counts were recorded for this clonotype. The gene calls are TRBV5-1 and TRBJ1-1; 9 positions agree with TRBD1. Germline values: CDR1 SGHRS, CDR2 YFSETQ. The CDR3 contains 13 residues. V lost 3 bases and J lost 5; bases outside the gene matches: 2. The CDR3 loop is CASSWDRETEAFF. The CDR3 nucleotides are TGCGCCAGCAGCTGGGACAGGGAGACTGAAGCTTTCTTT.

This clonotype was counted ten times or more. The V call is TRBV9, the J call TRBJ2-7, with a possible D match to TRBD2 (7 bases). This CDR3 has 15 residues. CDR1 and CDR2 from the germline V gene are SGDLS and YYNGEE. V lost 4 bases, J lost 0 bases, and 14 bases lay in between. This chain's CDR3 is CASSPGGGPSYEQYF. The DNA of the CDR3 is TGTGCCAGCAGCCCGGGGGGCGGGCCCTCCTACGAGCAGTACTTC.

This clonotype was detected only a few times. The genes are TRBV20-1 and TRBJ2-7; D is undetermined. Germline CDR1 is DFQATT and CDR2 is SNEGSKA (reference sequence). The CDR3 totals 13 residues. Trimming stripped 2 bases from V and 0 bases from J, with 8 bases between. The CDR3 sequence: CSARRQDSYEQYF. The CDR3 nucleotides read TGCAGTGCTAGACGCCAGGACTCCTACGAGCAGTACTTC.

Only one count was recorded for this clonotype. The chain carries TRBV20-1 and TRBJ2-6; D ambiguous. The germline V and J ends were trimmed by 7 bases and 0 bases, with 22 bases remaining between them. This CDR3 is built from 18 residues. Germline CDR1 reads DFQATT; CDR2 reads SNEGSKA (reference sequence). This chain's CDR3 is CSGPPLGQLYSGANVLTF. The CDR3 DNA reads as TGCAGTGGCCCACCCCTAGGCCAACTTTACTCTGGGGCCAACGTCCTGACTTTC.

Ten or more counts support this clonotype. V usage is TRBV19 and J usage is TRBJ1-4, with D possibly matching TRBD1 (5 bases). The CDR3 length is 13 residues. Looked up from germline, CDR1 is LNHDA and CDR2 is SQIVND (reference sequence). Trimming took off 9 bases at V and 8 bases at J, with 16 bases between the two ends. Written as DNA, the CDR3 is TGTGCCAGCACGGACACCCCACCGGAAAAACTGTTTTTT. Translating it yields CASTDTPPEKLFF.